This T cell receptor (beta chain) was identified during a study of blood T cell repertoires in COVID-19. Turning to the study itself: Material from acute and convalescent COVID-19 was sourced from the United States, Italy and Spain. Sources were T cells, B-cell-depleted T cells, or PBMCs; the material itself was cDNA or gDNA.

The authors' processing: By means of reference gene primer amplification, nucleated cell counts were estimated. Profiled with immunoSEQ multiplex PCR; TCRdb holds only in-frame clones, not every one. V and J calls and clone size are given by that table; D and trimming were obtained from the DNA. The sample lists 150,000 or so clones, about 86% occurring once. The CDR3 consists of 17 residues. V was pared by 6 bases and J by 9 bases, with 15 bases of the junction left unmatched. Per the germline V gene, CDR1 is MDHEN and CDR2 is SYDVKM. The receptor comes from a woman aged 80 or over with acute or convalescent COVID-19. The J gene is TRBJ1-6, the V gene TRBV28, with 9 positions matching TRBD1. Specimen: peripheral blood. The DNA for the CDR3 is TGTGCCAGCAGCTACCTTACCGCGACAGGGGGGTTTTCACCCCTCCACTTT. Translated: CASSYLTATGGFSPLHF.